The T cell receptor (beta chain) under discussion was sequenced for a study of blood T cell repertoires in COVID-19. As for the study in general: There were acute and convalescent COVID-19 samples, and they came from the United States, Italy and Spain. T cells, B-cell-depleted T cells, or PBMCs supplied cDNA or gDNA.

In the study's own analysis: Reference gene primer amplification gave nucleated cell count estimates. Sequencing was performed with immunoSEQ multiplex PCR; in TCRdb, only in-frame clones are kept and a portion is missing. That table furnishes V, J and clone size, whereas the DNA furnished D and trimming. The sample lists 120,000 or so clones; around four fifths were seen once. V was pared by 7 bases and J by 1 base, with 11 bases between. The CDR3 runs to 15 residues. The germline V gene encodes CDR1 LNHDA and CDR2 SQIVND (reference sequence). The source is a human donor in a cohort sampled during active COVID-19. The material sequenced was peripheral blood. The chain is built from TRBV19 and TRBJ1-6; D not resolved. In DNA form, the CDR3 reads TGTGCCAGTAACCCCGGGTCTTCCTATAATTCACCCCTCCACTTT. Translating it yields CASNPGSSYNSPLHF.